This TCR beta chain appears in the sequencing data of a study of beta chain features in type 1 diabetes. cDNA synthesis used the whole RNA isolate, giving expressed TCRB sequences. Sequenced by immunoSEQ multiplex PCR; TCRdb stores in-frame clones only, minus some. The table has hundreds of thousands of clones, over 13% seen once. J gave up 9 bases and V 5 bases, and 8 bases lay outside the gene matches. The CDR3 is 15 residues long. The germline gives CDR1 SGHTA, CDR2 FQGNSA. Sorting of CD4+ naive, central memory, regulatory and stem cell-like memory cells was performed via CD45RO/CCR7/CD25/CD127/CD95/CD27. All of the sorted populations showed purity greater than 95%. Study-wide points: cDNA-based reads could over-represent cells with high TCR expression. Moderately but significantly shorter TCRB CDR3s were found in Type 1 diabetes patients in all four CD4+ subsets.

This clone was detected a few times. Its matching antigen is unknown. The specimen was naive CD4+ T cells from blood. The chain combines TRBV7-2 with TRBJ1-6; 9 bases map to TRBD1. The receptor's source is a young man with type 1 diabetes. This CDR3 is CASSPLGQGGSPLHF. The CDR3 DNA is TGTGCCAGCAGCCCACTGGGACAGGGAGGTTCACCCCTCCACTTT.